A selection of T cell receptor beta chains follows, all from one sample in a study of T cells in Graves' hyperthyroidism and ophthalmopathy. TCRdb re-called the multiplex PCR reads with MiXCR, one entry per CDR3 protein. Seen here are around 350,000 distinct CDR3 sequences, roughly 15% observed once, and the top ten hold around 20%. What was sequenced was blood. Receptor source: a woman in her sixties or seventies with Graves' ophthalmopathy. CDR3s leave out the opening cysteine and the closing phenylalanine or tryptophan.

>TRBV27|TRBJ1-2
ASAGDRSNYGYT
>TRBV27|TRBJ2-1
ASSFLWTSGYNEQF
>TRBV28|TRBJ2-6
ASTLPGAAGANVLT
>TRBV7-8|TRBJ2-2
ASSAGGGDTGELF
>TRBV6-1|TRBJ2-2
ASIWTPGQGELF
>TRBV28|TRBJ2-7
ASSLAGTHEQY
>TRBV27|TRBJ2-5
ASSLLGTGAGRYQETQY
>TRBV30|TRBJ2-6
AWNTGFGANVLT
>TRBV10-3|TRBJ2-5
AILGQGAGETQY
>TRBV15|TRBJ1-2
ATSAPGGRGYGYT
>TRBV29-1|TRBJ1-2
SVSGGNYGYT
>TRBV7-2|TRBJ2-1
ASSFEGASGGYNEQF
>TRBV18|TRBJ2-5
ASSRDMGETQY
>TRBV5-6|TRBJ2-1
ASSLVGGGSNEQF
>TRBV6-2/TRBV6-3|TRBJ1-1
ASRNGQGEAF
>TRBV20-1|TRBJ1-1
SARHPSWPRADVKTEAF
>TRBV20-1|TRBJ2-5
SASDRASRETQY
>TRBV7-2|TRBJ2-5
ASSLDNRVETQY
>TRBV6-6|TRBJ1-5
ASSYSGSGQPQH
>TRBV20-1|TRBJ2-7
SAPLAGSTHYEQY
>TRBV4-2|TRBJ2-1
ASSQDQEEGSEQF
>TRBV7-9|TRBJ2-5
ASSLAGGPQY
>TRBV7-3|TRBJ2-2
ASSVLAGGPSGRAGELF
>TRBV11-2|TRBJ2-7
ASSLGAGEQY
>TRBV7-9|TRBJ2-1
ASSLASGEQF